A selection of T cell receptor beta chains follows, all from one sample in a study of blood T cells in healthy people across ages. TCRdb called the 5' RACE reads again in MiXCR, with one record for every CDR3 protein. This sample has 1.5 million or so distinct CDR3 sequences, with under 55% found just once. The sample was blood. The receptors shown here come from a woman aged 18-35 years in good health. Both conserved end residues are part of each CDR3. D genes are given only for firm matches. Clone size is given for some rows only: seen once, a few or many times, or a class if the clone is expanded.

CDR3aa: CASSPRNRASEQFF
CDR3nt: TGTGCCAGCTCACCGCGAAACAGGGCCTCCGAGCAGTTCTTC
j_gene: TRBJ2-1
v_gene: TRBV18
d_gene: .
abundance: .

CDR3aa: CASSSGGSVYEQYF
CDR3nt: TGTGCCAGCAGTTCGGGGGGGAGTGTCTACGAGCAGTACTTC
j_gene: TRBJ2-7
v_gene: TRBV6-5
d_gene: TRBD2
abundance: .

CDR3aa: CASSVGQLTEAFF
CDR3nt: TGTGCCAGCAGCGTAGGACAGCTTACTGAAGCTTTCTTT
j_gene: TRBJ1-1
v_gene: TRBV9
d_gene: .
abundance: .

CDR3aa: CASSLEASGMFEQFF
CDR3nt: TGTGCCAGCAGCTTAGAGGCTAGCGGGATGTTTGAGCAGTTCTTC
j_gene: TRBJ2-1
v_gene: TRBV7-2
d_gene: TRBD2
abundance: .

CDR3aa: CASSQHPGDSYNEQFF
CDR3nt: TGCGCCAGCAGCCAGCACCCGGGGGACTCCTACAATGAGCAGTTCTTC
j_gene: TRBJ2-1
v_gene: TRBV4-1
d_gene: .
abundance: .

CDR3aa: CASSLALTGGYEQYF
CDR3nt: TGTGCCAGCAGCTTAGCGCTTACAGGGGGCTACGAGCAGTACTTC
j_gene: TRBJ2-7
v_gene: TRBV7-6
d_gene: TRBD1
abundance: many

CDR3aa: CASSREGTGRSTDTQYF
CDR3nt: TGCGCCAGCAGCCGAGAAGGAACAGGGCGAAGCACAGATACGCAGTATTTT
j_gene: TRBJ2-3
v_gene: TRBV4-3
d_gene: .
abundance: few

CDR3aa: CSAENRALNTEAFF
CDR3nt: TGCAGTGCGGAAAACAGGGCCCTGAACACTGAAGCTTTCTTT
j_gene: TRBJ1-1
v_gene: TRBV20-1
d_gene: .
abundance: .

CDR3aa: CASSLGVWVGIEGVSAFF
CDR3nt: TGTGCCAGCAGTTTAGGTGTTTGGGTTGGGATCGAAGGGGTGTCAGCTTTCTTT
j_gene: TRBJ1-1
v_gene: TRBV12-3/TRBV12-4
d_gene: .
abundance: .

CDR3aa: CVSMPGSSYKQYF
CDR3nt: TGTGTCAGCATGCCGGGGAGCTCCTACAAGCAGTACTTC
j_gene: TRBJ2-7
v_gene: TRBV25-1
d_gene: .
abundance: .

CDR3aa: CASSLSRDSLSTDTQYF
CDR3nt: TGCGCCAGCAGCTTGTCTCGGGACAGCCTTAGCACAGATACGCAGTATTTT
j_gene: TRBJ2-3
v_gene: TRBV5-1
d_gene: TRBD1
abundance: few